The entry that follows covers one T cell receptor beta chain sequence. This clonotype was observed a few times. The clone's antigen remains unknown. Within one base of it there is no much larger clone, and no base qualities were kept. The sample's time point label, decoded: blood at routine non-recurrence follow-up after resection. TCR sequencing used whole RNA extracted from tumor and nontumor lung tissue, or from cryopreserved PBMC samples, without cell sorting. Patients were selected for TCR sequencing only if sufficient RNA was available from at least two tumor regions. This record belongs to a study of spatial heterogeneity in lung cancer (dated by TCRdb to about 2019). About the investigation overall: Samples were obtained from 70 to 85 patients with early-stage, untreated non-small cell lung cancer from the lung TRACERx cohort. Both alpha and beta chains were TCR-sequenced in a few hundred tumor regions, about 64 matched nontumor lung samples and around 54 PBMC samples obtained at surgery. The study linked features of the TCR repertoire to counts of nonsynonymous mutations, which were determined by whole-exome sequencing of tumor tissue. In non-small cell lung cancer, the study made a quantitative comparison of TCR alpha and beta repertoires among multiple tumor regions, matched nontumor lung and blood. Follow-up PBMC samples were sequenced whenever available, with a median time to follow-up of around two years after resection. In the raw uncorrected reads, each unique combination of TCR and UMI appeared more than ten times on average. More beta-chain than alpha-chain transcripts were consistently detected, likely reflecting higher beta-chain transcript abundance. Overall results and qualifications from the work: Additional single-cell paired TCR alpha and beta sequencing was considered necessary to confirm, at a functional level, the hypothesis that regional TCRs recognize regional mutations. Only roughly 14 patients were included in comparisons of baseline and follow-up blood repertoires. Ubiquitous expanded tumor TCRs showed up in blood more often at tumor resection than at routine follow-up.

CDR1 and CDR2, per the germline V gene, are MDHEN and SYDVKM. Spanning cysteine to phenylalanine, the CDR3 consists of 12 amino acids. Only the CDR3 part of the read is kept: 36 bases, read in frame from the first base. The V end loses 6 bases and the J end loses 4 bases, and a stretch of 10 bases separates them. Libraries were made using 5' RACE. The sequencer listed for this sample is NextSeq 500. To allow correction of PCR and sequencing errors, the TCR library protocol tagged every TCR cDNA molecule with a unique molecular identifier. Processing in the source paper ran as follows. Decombinator tools were used for TCR identification, UMI-based error correction and CDR3 extraction. TCRs above a frequency of 2 per 1,000, corresponding to the top 1% of the tumor frequency distribution, were defined as expanded. Renyi diversity was computed with the R vegan package after each repertoire had been subsampled 100 times to 5,000 TCRs. CDR3 similarity networks were built from amino acid triplet string-kernel similarity, connecting CDR3s with pairwise similarity above 0.82. Starting from the raw public reads, TCRdb applied fastp trimming at Q25, assembled clones with MiXCR and retained in-frame beta chains. A single entry per CDR3 protein holds the most common genes and DNA from its merged rows. Here the V and J calls rest on TCRdb's processing, not on the authors' analysis. In all, the sample holds 110,000 or so distinct CDR3 sequences, and 10% to 12% of those were seen once. Jointly, the top ten make up roughly 24% of the sample.

This TCR was recovered from a female donor with early-stage non-small cell lung cancer. The V and J genes are TRBV28 and TRBJ2-7; the D gene is unclear. The input for sequencing was PBMCs, taken at follow-up. In nucleotides, the sequence is TGTGCCAGCAGCATCGAAGGGTACGAGCAGTACTTC. Its amino acids are CASSIEGYEQYF.